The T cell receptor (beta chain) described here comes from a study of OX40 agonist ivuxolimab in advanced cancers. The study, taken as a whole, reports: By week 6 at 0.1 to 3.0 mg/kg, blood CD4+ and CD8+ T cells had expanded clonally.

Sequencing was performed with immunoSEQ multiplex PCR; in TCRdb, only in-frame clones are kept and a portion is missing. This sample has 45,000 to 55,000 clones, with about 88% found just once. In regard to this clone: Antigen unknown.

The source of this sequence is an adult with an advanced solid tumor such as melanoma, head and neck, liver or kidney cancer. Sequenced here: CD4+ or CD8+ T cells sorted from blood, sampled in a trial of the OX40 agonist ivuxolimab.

The CDR3 is CASSPRSAGAYEQYF. The DNA for the CDR3 is TGCGCCAGCAGCCCCCGGAGTGCGGGGGCCTACGAGCAGTACTTC. V and J are TRBV5-1 and TRBJ2-5; TRBD2 matches 7 bases. The assigned J gene may be wrong: the sequence end matches TRBJ2-7 better. Germline lookup yields CDR1 SGHRS and CDR2 YFSETQ. The CDR3 consists of 15 residues.